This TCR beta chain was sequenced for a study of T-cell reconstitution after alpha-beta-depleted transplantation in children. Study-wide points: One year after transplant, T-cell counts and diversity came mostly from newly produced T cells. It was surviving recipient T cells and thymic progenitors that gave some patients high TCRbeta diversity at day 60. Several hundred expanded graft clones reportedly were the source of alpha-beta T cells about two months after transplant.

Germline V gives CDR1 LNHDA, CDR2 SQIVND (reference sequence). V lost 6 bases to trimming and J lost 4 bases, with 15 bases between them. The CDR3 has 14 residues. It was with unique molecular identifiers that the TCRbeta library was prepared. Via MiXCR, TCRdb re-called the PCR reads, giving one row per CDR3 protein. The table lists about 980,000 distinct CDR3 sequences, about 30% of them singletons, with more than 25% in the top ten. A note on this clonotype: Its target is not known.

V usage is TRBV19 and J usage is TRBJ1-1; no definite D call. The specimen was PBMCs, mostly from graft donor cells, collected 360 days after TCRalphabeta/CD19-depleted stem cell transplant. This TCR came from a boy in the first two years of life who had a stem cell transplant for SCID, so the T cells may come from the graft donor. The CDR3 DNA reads TGTGCCAGTAGCGGGCCTTGGCGTGGCACTGAAGCTTTCTTT. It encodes CASSGPWRGTEAFF.